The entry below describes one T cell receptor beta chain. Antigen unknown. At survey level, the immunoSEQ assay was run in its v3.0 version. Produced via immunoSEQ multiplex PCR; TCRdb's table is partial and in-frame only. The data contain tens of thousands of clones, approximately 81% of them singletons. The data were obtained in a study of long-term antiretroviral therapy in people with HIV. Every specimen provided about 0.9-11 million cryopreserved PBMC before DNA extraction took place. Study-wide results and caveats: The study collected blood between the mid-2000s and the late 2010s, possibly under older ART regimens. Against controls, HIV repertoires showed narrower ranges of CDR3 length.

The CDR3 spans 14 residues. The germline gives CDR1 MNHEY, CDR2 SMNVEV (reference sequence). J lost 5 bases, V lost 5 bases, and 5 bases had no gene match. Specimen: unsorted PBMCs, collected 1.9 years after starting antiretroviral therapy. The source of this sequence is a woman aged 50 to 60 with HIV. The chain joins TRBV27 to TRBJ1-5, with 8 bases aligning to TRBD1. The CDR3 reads CASSPGQGDQPQHF. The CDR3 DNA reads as TGTGCCAGCAGTCCAGGACAGGGCGATCAGCCCCAGCATTTT.